The 27 T cell receptor beta chains in this list originate from one sample, sequenced in a study of blood T cell repertoires in COVID-19. Sequencing used immunoSEQ multiplex PCR; TCRdb keeps in-frame clones, though not all of them. There are 250,000 to 400,000 clones in the sample; around 90% occur only once, and less than 3.5% lies in the top ten. The sequencing sample was made of peripheral blood. These receptor sequences come from a woman under 40 with COVID-19, enrolled during active disease.

The rearrangement uses TRBV4-1 and TRBJ1-5; 8 positions match TRBD1. Germline V gene data show CDR1 as MGHRA and CDR2 as YSYEKL. With 0 bases clipped from V and 3 bases from J, the junction kept 7 bases outside the gene matches. This CDR3 has 17 residues. CDR3 bases: TGCGCCAGCAGCCAAGAGGGGTGGACAGGGTACAATCAGCCCCAGCATTTT. This encodes CASSQEGWTGYNQPQHF.

This clone appeared once. The chain uses TRBV6-5 and TRBJ1-6, with a tentative D call TRBD1 (5 bases). This CDR3 is built from 14 residues. V lost 6 bases, J lost 1 base, and 7 bases lay in between. CDR1 is MNHEY and CDR2 is SVGAGI in the germline V gene. The CDR3 sequence: CASRRGSYNSPLHF. DNA for the CDR3: TGTGCCAGCAGAAGGGGTTCCTATAATTCACCCCTCCACTTT.

The CDR3 bases are TGTGCCAGCAGCTTAATTGGCGGGAGTACAGATACGCAGTATTTT. Protein product: CASSLIGGSTDTQYF. The chain recombines TRBV7-3 with TRBJ2-3; TRBD2 aligns across 7 bases. V was pared by 1 base and J by 3 bases, with 4 bases of the junction left unmatched. This CDR3 contains 15 residues. CDR1 and CDR2 from the germline V gene are SGHTA and FQGTGA.

This clone was counted between two and nine times. The rearrangement uses TRBV6-5 and TRBJ1-1; D perhaps matches TRBD1 (6 bases). V was shortened by 8 bases and J by 3 bases, with 16 bases between the two germline ends. Germline V gene sequence: CDR1 MNHEY, CDR2 SVGAGI. This CDR3 has 14 amino acids. CDR3 nucleotides: TGTGCCAGCCAGGCACAGCAGGGGTACACTGAAGCTTTCTTT. This sequence encodes CASQAQQGYTEAFF.

The V gene is TRBV11-2, the J gene TRBJ1-6; TRBD1 agrees at 12 bases. Germline V lookup: CDR1 SGHAT, CDR2 FQNNGV. J was trimmed by 9 bases and V by 8 bases; bases with no gene match: 11. This CDR3 spans 16 amino acids. The CDR3 sequence: CASETFGTGGSSPLHF. CDR3 bases: TGTGCCAGCGAAACCTTTGGGACAGGGGGCAGTTCACCCCTCCACTTT.

A note on this clone: This specimen includes other DNA sequences encoding the same CDR3. This chain joins TRBV7-3 and TRBJ1-1, with 9 nucleotides matching TRBD1. Trimming cost V 5 bases and J 3 bases; bases outside gene matches: 4. CDR3 length: 14 residues. Germline lookup yields CDR1 SGHTA and CDR2 FQGTGA. The CDR3 loop is CASSPQGADTEAFF. The CDR3 coding sequence is TGTGCCAGCAGCCCACAGGGGGCTGACACTGAAGCTTTCTTT.

The chain employs TRBV7-3 and TRBJ2-2; tentative D call: TRBD2 (7 bases). Germline V lookup: CDR1 SGHTA, CDR2 FQGTGA. V was clipped by 4 bases and J by 4 bases, with 16 bases between them. CDR3 length: 16 residues. As DNA, the CDR3 is TGTGCCAGCAGCTCCCCGGGGGGCGCCGGCACCGGGGAGCTGTTTTTT. It translates to CASSSPGGAGTGELFF.

The chain links TRBV6-5 to TRBJ1-5; TRBD1 might be the D (5 bases). The ends were cut back, 8 bases at V and 0 bases at J, with 8 bases in the middle. From germline, CDR1 is MNHEY and CDR2 SVGAGI. This CDR3 has 13 residues. The CDR3 loop is CASEGASNQPQHF. CDR3 bases: TGTGCCAGCGAAGGGGCTAGCAATCAGCCCCAGCATTTT.

This clone has a single count. The genes are TRBV6-6 and TRBJ1-5, with TRBD1 identical over 8 bases. CDR3 length equals 14 residues. The germline V gene has CDR1 MNHNY and CDR2 SVGAGI (reference sequence). The V and J ends lost 5 bases and 9 bases, in that order; junction bases with no gene match: 9. The CDR3 here is CASSTGQGNRPQHF. CDR3 sequence (DNA): TGTGCCAGCAGTACCGGACAGGGTAACCGGCCCCAGCATTTT.

This clone was recorded a few times. This chain joins TRBV7-8 and TRBJ1-2, with D possibly being TRBD1 (6 bases). Germline V gene lookup returns CDR1 SGHVS and CDR2 FQNEAQ. V was shortened by 1 base and J by 6 bases, with 12 bases between the two germline ends. The CDR3 has 14 amino acids. The CDR3 sequence: CASSLVGALDGYTF. The CDR3 nucleotides are TGTGCCAGCAGCTTAGTGGGGGCCCTAGATGGCTACACCTTC.

Written as DNA, the CDR3 is TGTGCCAGCAGCCCGATGCGACAGGGGGTGGGTGGCTACACCTTC. Translation: CASSPMRQGVGGYTF. J is TRBJ1-2 and V is TRBV5-4, with TRBD1 matching 9 bases. Germline V gives CDR1 SGHNT, CDR2 YYREEE (reference sequence). The V segment lost 4 bases and the J segment 7 bases; nucleotides outside the gene matches: 11. The CDR3 sequence is 15 residues long.

The chain recombines TRBV21-1 with TRBJ1-2; the D segment call TRBD1 is taken from the table without a DNA check. TRBV21-1 is shown as a pseudogene. This CDR3 region has 16 residues. CDR3 sequence: CASSKVAGQGNYGYTF. The CDR3 DNA is TGTGCCAGCAGCAAAGTAGCGGGACAGGGAAACTATGGCTACACCTTC.

This rearrangement joins TRBV7-3 to TRBJ1-1, with D possibly matching TRBD1 (5 bases). The V gene lost 2 bases and the J gene lost 5 bases, with 9 bases spanning the gap. This CDR3 has 13 residues. CDR1 is SGHTA and CDR2 is FQGTGA in the germline V gene. DNA for the CDR3: TGTGCCAGCAGCTTATTGGGGGGTACTGAAGCTTTCTTT. Amino acids: CASSLLGGTEAFF.

This clone was detected only a few times. This sequence joins TRBV12-3 or TRBV12-4 and TRBJ1-2; possible D gene TRBD1, 6 bases. V was clipped by 7 bases and J by 3 bases, with 12 bases between them. This CDR3 has 13 residues. The CDR3 sequence: CASIEGGHYGYTF. CDR3 bases: TGTGCCAGCATAGAAGGGGGTCACTATGGCTACACCTTC.

The chain employs TRBV19 and TRBJ1-2; 12 bases line up with TRBD1. The CDR3 is made up of 16 amino acids. CDR1 and CDR2 from the germline V gene are LNHDA and SQIVND (reference sequence). V lost 6 bases, J lost 8 bases, and 13 bases stayed unmatched. The CDR3 DNA reads as TGTGCCAGTAGGCCGGGACAGGGGGCTAATTTGGGAGGCTACACCTTC. It translates to CASRPGQGANLGGYTF.

The gene calls are TRBV30 and TRBJ1-2; 7 nucleotides match TRBD1. J was trimmed by 3 bases and V by 2 bases; bases with no gene match: 3. Germline loops: CDR1 GTSNPN, CDR2 SVGIG (reference sequence). The CDR3 has 13 residues. Here the CDR3 reads CAWSNTGDYGYTF. In nucleotides, the CDR3 is TGTGCCTGGAGTAATACAGGGGACTATGGCTACACCTTC.

The chain employs TRBV29-1 and TRBJ2-1; D is possibly TRBD2 (5 bases). The CDR3 is made up of 13 amino acids. Trimming stripped 3 bases from V and 1 base from J, with 7 bases between. Germline V gene lookup returns CDR1 SQVTM and CDR2 ANQGSEA. CDR3 coding DNA: TGCAGCGTTGACCCGGGGTCCTACAATGAGCAGTTCTTC. Translated, it gives CSVDPGSYNEQFF.

V usage is TRBV5-1 and J usage is TRBJ1-1; perhaps TRBD1 as D (6 bases). The CDR3 is 16 amino acids. Germline CDR1 and CDR2: SGHRS and YFSETQ. V was trimmed by 2 bases and J by 1 base, leaving 15 bases between them. The CDR3 sequence: CASSFSGGQTNTEAFF. CDR3 DNA: TGCGCCAGCAGCTTTTCAGGCGGACAGACGAACACTGAAGCTTTCTTT.

The chain uses TRBV15 and TRBJ2-1, with TRBD2 identical over 9 bases. Unmatched junction bases numbered 8, after V lost 5 bases and J lost 6 bases. This CDR3 has 15 amino acids. Per germline, CDR1 LNHNV and CDR2 YYDKDF (reference sequence). As DNA, the CDR3 is TGTGCCACCAGCGGTAGCGGGAGAGGAAGCAATGAGCAGTTCTTC. Translated: CATSGSGRGSNEQFF. Based on the CDR3 plus reference TRBV15 and TRBJ2-1, the full variable domain is DAMVIQNPRYQVTQFGKPVTLSCSQTLNHNVMYWYQQKSSQAPKLLFHYYDKDFNNEADTPDNFQSRRPNTSFCFLDIRSPGLGDTAMYLCATSGSGRGSNEQFFGPGTRLTVL.

V usage is TRBV30 and J usage is TRBJ2-1, with no clear D. The CDR3 is made up of 13 amino acids. CDR1 is GTSNPN, CDR2 SVGIG, per germline (reference sequence). The ends were cut back, 0 bases at V and 4 bases at J, with 7 bases in the middle. CDR3 bases: TGTGCCTGGAGTGTTGGGCGATACAATGAGCAGTTCTTC. Residues: CAWSVGRYNEQFF.

The chain combines TRBV3-1 (or the pseudogene TRBV3-2) with TRBJ1-1, with 9 positions matching TRBD1. There are 15 residues in the CDR3. Germline V gene sequence: CDR1 LGHDT, CDR2 YNNKEL (reference sequence). The trim removed 1 base at V and 7 bases at J, leaving 7 bases unmatched. CDR3 region: CASSQADRGKDEAFF. The CDR3, as DNA: TGTGCCAGCAGCCAAGCTGACAGGGGGAAAGATGAAGCTTTCTTT.

This rearrangement joins TRBV28 to TRBJ2-7; D possibly corresponds to TRBD1 (6 bases). V dropped 10 bases and J dropped 1 base, with 14 bases sitting between them. Looked up from germline, CDR1 is MDHEN and CDR2 is SYDVKM. This CDR3 contains 13 residues. CDR3 protein: CAIETQGSYEQYF. In nucleotides, the CDR3 is TGTGCCATCGAAACACAGGGATCCTACGAGCAGTACTTC.

V and J are TRBV4-1 and TRBJ2-7; 13 bases are shared with TRBD2. Per germline, CDR1 MGHRA and CDR2 YSYEKL. This CDR3 is 16 amino acids long. V dropped 1 base and J dropped 6; count of bases not matched to a gene: 6. CDR3 nucleotides: TGCGCCAGCAGCCAAGTAGGGACTAGCGGGATTGTCGAGCAGTACTTC. This gives the protein CASSQVGTSGIVEQYF.

This rearrangement joins TRBV9 to TRBJ2-3; 11 bases map to TRBD2. The CDR3 covers 23 residues. The ends lost 4 bases at V and 1 base at J; junction bases unmatched: 26. In germline, CDR1 is SGDLS, CDR2 YYNGEE. CDR3 coding DNA: TGTGCCAGCAGCCGGGGGCTTCTATCTAGCGGGAGGAGACCGGGGGTGGGCACAGATACGCAGTATTTT. Encoded protein: CASSRGLLSSGRRPGVGTDTQYF.

V is TRBV7-2 and J is TRBJ1-2, with 7 positions matching TRBD1. V was clipped by 4 bases and J by 8 bases; unmatched bases: 10. Germline V gives CDR1 SGHTA, CDR2 FQGNSA. This CDR3 region has 14 residues. This chain's CDR3 is CASSSRGSTWGYTF. The CDR3 coding sequence is TGTGCCAGCAGCTCCAGGGGGTCGACATGGGGCTACACCTTC.

The V call is TRBV7-2, the J call TRBJ1-1; possible D gene TRBD1, 5 bases. With 6 bases removed from V and 4 bases from J, the gap between germline ends came to 12 bases. This CDR3 has 13 amino acids. Germline V lookup: CDR1 SGHTA, CDR2 FQGNSA. The chain's CDR3 is CASRPPGGTEAFF. The CDR3 nucleotides are TGTGCCAGCAGACCCCCCGGGGGCACTGAAGCTTTCTTT.

V gene TRBV29-1 combines with J gene TRBJ1-2; D unclear. Trimming left V 4 bases short and J 4 bases short, with 4 bases between. This CDR3 has 10 residues. The germline V gene has CDR1 SQVTM and CDR2 ANQGSEA. The CDR3 sequence: CSVGGYGYTF. Here the CDR3 DNA reads TGCAGCGTTGGAGGCTATGGCTACACCTTC.